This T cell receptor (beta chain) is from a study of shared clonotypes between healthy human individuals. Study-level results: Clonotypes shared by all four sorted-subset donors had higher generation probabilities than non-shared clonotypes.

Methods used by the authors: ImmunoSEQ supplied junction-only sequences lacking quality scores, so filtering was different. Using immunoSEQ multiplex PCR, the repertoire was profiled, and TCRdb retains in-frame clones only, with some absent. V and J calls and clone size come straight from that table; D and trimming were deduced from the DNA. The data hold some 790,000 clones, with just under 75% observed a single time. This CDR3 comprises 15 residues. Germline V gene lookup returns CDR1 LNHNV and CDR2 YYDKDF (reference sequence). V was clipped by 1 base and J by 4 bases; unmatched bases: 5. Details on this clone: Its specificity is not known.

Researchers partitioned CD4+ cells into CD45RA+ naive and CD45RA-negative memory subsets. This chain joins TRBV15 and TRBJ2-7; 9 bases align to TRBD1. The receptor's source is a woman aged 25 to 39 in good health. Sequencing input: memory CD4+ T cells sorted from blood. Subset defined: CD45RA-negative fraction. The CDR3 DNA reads TGTGCCACCAGCAGAGGAAACAGGGGGCAATACGAGCAGTACTTC. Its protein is CATSRGNRGQYEQYF.